The 2 T cell receptor beta chains below all came from one sample that was sequenced in a study of blood T cell repertoires in COVID-19. Profiled with immunoSEQ multiplex PCR; TCRdb holds only in-frame clones, not every one. The sample holds 180,000 or so clones, 86% seen once. Sequences were obtained from peripheral blood. Source of these receptors: a woman older than 75 in a cohort sampled during active or convalescent COVID-19.

This chain joins TRBV10-3 and TRBJ2-1; TRBD1 might be the D (5 bases). Germline V CDR1 and CDR2: ENHRY, SYGVKD. The CDR3 sequence is 14 residues long. Trimming shortened V by 8 bases and J by 5 bases, and 16 bases separated the two germline ends. In DNA, the CDR3 is TGTGCCATCCGACGCGTAGGGGCTGACAATGAGCAGTTCTTC. Encoded protein: CAIRRVGADNEQFF.

This clone appeared a single time. V and J are TRBV7-7 and TRBJ2-2, with D tentatively TRBD1 (6 bases). The CDR3 length is 15 residues. Per the germline V gene, CDR1 is SSHAT and CDR2 is FNYEAQ (reference sequence). V was trimmed by 5 bases and J by 4 bases, leaving 14 bases between them. CDR3 amino acids: CASSPGAGATGELFF. The CDR3 DNA is TGTGCCAGCAGCCCTGGCGCAGGGGCCACCGGGGAGCTGTTTTTT.